This TCR beta chain was identified in a study of T-cell reconstitution after alpha-beta-depleted transplantation in children. This clonotype was counted ten times or more. Its specificity is unknown. TCRbeta library preparation incorporated unique molecular identifiers. TCRdb ran MiXCR on the PCR reads and lists one entry per CDR3 protein. The data contain 250,000 to 300,000 distinct CDR3 sequences, roughly a tenth of them singletons. Study results and limitations: Counts and diversity of T cells one year after transplant came mostly from newly produced T cells. For some patients, TCRbeta diversity was high at day 60 because of recipient T cells and thymic progenitors that survived.

Germline V gene lookup returns CDR1 SNHLY and CDR2 FYNNEI. The trim removed 6 bases at V and 8 bases at J, leaving 5 bases unmatched. The CDR3 has 12 amino acids. This TCR came from a boy under two years old with acute myeloid leukemia, due to receive a stem cell transplant. This specimen consisted of PBMCs, obtained before TCRalphabeta/CD19-depleted stem cell transplant. The rearrangement uses TRBV2 and TRBJ1-2; the match to TRBD1 covers 8 bases. The CDR3 sequence is CASSRDRYGYTF. The DNA of the CDR3 is TGTGCCAGCAGCCGGGACAGGTACGGCTACACCTTC.